This T cell receptor (beta chain) comes out of a study of blood T cells in healthy people across ages. A remark on this clonotype: As yet, its antigen is unknown.

The CDR3 is made up of 13 amino acids. Germline V gene data show CDR1 as MNHNY and CDR2 as SVGAGI (reference sequence). The V gene lost 5 bases and the J gene lost 4 bases, with 11 bases spanning the gap. Study-level findings and limits: Unsorted PBMCs prevented conclusive naive versus antigen-experienced comparison.

Alongside a J-beta primer mix, a sample-barcoded 5' primer served in a second PCR lasting about 7 to 11 cycles. TCRdb ran MiXCR on the 5' RACE reads and lists one entry per CDR3 protein. The sample carries 1.5 million to 1.8 million distinct CDR3 sequences, 40% to 45% recorded once. This clonotype was obtained from a woman under 30 in good health. Sequenced sample: blood. J is TRBJ1-1 and V is TRBV6-6; unclear D gene. The CDR3 loop is CASSAGLLTEAFF. CDR3 coding DNA: TGTGCCAGCAGTGCGGGGTTGCTCACTGAAGCTTTCTTT.